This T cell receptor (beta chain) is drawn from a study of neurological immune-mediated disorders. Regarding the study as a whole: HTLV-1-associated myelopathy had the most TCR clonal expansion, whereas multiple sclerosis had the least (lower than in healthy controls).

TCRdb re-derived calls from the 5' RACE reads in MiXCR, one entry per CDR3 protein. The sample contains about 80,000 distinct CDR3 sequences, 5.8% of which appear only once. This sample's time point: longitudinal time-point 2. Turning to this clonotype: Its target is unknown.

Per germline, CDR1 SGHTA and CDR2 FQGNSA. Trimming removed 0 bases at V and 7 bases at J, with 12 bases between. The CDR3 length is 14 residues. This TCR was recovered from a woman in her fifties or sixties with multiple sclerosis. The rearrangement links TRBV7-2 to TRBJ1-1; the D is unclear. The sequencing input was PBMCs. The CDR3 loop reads CASSLAGGVVEAFF. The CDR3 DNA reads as TGTGCCAGCAGCTTAGCGGGTGGGGTTGTTGAAGCTTTCTTT.